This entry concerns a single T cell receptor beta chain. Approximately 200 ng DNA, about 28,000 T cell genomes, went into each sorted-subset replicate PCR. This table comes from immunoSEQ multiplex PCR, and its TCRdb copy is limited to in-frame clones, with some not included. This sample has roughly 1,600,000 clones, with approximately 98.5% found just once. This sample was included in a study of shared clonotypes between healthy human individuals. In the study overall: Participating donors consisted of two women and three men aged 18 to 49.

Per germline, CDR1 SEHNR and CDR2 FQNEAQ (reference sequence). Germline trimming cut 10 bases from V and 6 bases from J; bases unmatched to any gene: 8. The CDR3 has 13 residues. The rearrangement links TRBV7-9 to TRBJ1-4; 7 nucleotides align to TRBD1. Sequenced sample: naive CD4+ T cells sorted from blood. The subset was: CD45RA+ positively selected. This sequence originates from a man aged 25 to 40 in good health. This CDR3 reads CATFDRADEKLFF. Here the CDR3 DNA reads TGTGCCACTTTCGACAGGGCCGATGAAAAACTGTTTTTT.